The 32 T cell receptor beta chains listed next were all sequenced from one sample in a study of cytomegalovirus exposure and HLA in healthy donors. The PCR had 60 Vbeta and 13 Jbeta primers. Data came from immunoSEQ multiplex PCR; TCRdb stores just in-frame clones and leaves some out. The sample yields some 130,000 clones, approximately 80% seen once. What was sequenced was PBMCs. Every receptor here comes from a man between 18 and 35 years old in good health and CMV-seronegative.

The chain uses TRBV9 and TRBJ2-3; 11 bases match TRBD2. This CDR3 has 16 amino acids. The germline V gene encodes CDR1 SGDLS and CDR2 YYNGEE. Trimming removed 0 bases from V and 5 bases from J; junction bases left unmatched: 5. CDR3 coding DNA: TGTGCCAGCAGCGTAGTGACTAGCGGGACGTTAGATACGCAGTATTTT. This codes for CASSVVTSGTLDTQYF.

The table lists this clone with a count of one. In DNA, the CDR3 is TGTGCCAGTCAACAGGGGGGAAGCAATCAGCCCCAGCATTTT. It translates to CASQQGGSNQPQHF. The V and J genes are TRBV28 and TRBJ1-5; 8 bases line up with TRBD1. The J segment lost 1 base and the V segment lost 9 bases, leaving 5 bases of the junction unmatched. The CDR3 consists of 14 residues. Germline lookup yields CDR1 MDHEN and CDR2 SYDVKM.

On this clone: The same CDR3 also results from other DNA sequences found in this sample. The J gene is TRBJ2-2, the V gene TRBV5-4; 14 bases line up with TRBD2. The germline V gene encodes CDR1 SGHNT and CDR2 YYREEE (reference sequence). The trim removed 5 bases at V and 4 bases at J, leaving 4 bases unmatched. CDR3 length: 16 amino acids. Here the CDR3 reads CASSLGLAGGTGELFF. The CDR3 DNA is TGTGCCAGCAGTTTAGGACTAGCGGGAGGCACCGGGGAGCTGTTTTTT.

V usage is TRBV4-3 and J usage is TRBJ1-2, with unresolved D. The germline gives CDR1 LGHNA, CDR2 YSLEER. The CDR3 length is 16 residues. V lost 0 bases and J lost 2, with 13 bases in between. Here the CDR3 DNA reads TGCGCCAGCAGCCAAGAAAGTCGGGGAGTGAACTATGGCTACACCTTC. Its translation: CASSQESRGVNYGYTF.

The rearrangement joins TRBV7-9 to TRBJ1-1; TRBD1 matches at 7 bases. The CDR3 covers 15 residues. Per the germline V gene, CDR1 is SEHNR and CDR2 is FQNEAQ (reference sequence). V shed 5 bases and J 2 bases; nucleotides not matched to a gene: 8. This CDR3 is CASSNYRQGNTEAFF. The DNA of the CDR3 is TGTGCCAGCAGCAATTACCGACAGGGAAACACTGAAGCTTTCTTT.

In nucleotides, the CDR3 is TGCGCCAGCAGTCCAGACGGGACAGCTATGAACACTGAAGCTTTCTTT. It translates to CASSPDGTAMNTEAFF. The chain uses TRBV5-1 and TRBJ1-1; 7 nucleotides match TRBD1. J was trimmed by 0 bases and V by 5 bases; bases with no gene match: 10. Per the germline V gene, CDR1 is SGHRS and CDR2 is YFSETQ. CDR3 length: 16 residues.

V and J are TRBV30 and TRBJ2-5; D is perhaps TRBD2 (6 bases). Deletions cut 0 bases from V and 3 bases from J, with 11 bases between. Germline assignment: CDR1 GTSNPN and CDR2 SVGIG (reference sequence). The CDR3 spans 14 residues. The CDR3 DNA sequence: TGTGCCTGGAGTGTACTACTAGCTGAAGAGACCCAGTACTTC. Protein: CAWSVLLAEETQYF.

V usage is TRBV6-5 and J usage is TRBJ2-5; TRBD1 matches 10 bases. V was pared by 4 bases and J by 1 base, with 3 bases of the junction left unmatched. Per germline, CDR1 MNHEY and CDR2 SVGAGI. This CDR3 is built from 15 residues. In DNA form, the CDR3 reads TGTGCCAGCAGTTTCCGGGACAGGGGCCAAGAGACCCAGTACTTC. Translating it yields CASSFRDRGQETQYF.

CDR3 nucleotide sequence: TGTGCCAGCTCACCCCAAGGGGCCGCTGAAGCTTTCTTT. It specifies CASSPQGAAEAFF. The V call is TRBV18, the J call TRBJ1-1; D might be TRBD1 (5 bases). Germline values: CDR1 KGHSH, CDR2 LQKENI. The CDR3 is 13 amino acids. V lost 3 bases, J lost 6 bases, and 11 bases lay in between.

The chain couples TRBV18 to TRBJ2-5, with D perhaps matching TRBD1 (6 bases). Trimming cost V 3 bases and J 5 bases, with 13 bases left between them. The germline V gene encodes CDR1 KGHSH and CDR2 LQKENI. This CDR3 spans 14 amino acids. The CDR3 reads CASSPSRGAETQYF. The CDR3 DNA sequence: TGTGCCAGCTCACCTTCCAGGGGAGCGGAGACCCAGTACTTC.

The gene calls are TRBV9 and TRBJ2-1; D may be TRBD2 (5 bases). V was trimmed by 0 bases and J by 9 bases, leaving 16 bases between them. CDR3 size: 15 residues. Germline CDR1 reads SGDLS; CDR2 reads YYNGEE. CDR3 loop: CASSVGPTRAGEQFF. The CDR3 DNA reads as TGTGCCAGCAGCGTAGGCCCTACTCGGGCGGGTGAGCAGTTCTTC. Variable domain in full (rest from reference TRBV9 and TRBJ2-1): DSGVTQTPKHLITATGQRVTLRCSPRSGDLSVYWYQQSLDQGLQFLIQYYNGEERAKGNILERFSAQQFPDLHSELNLSSLELGDSALYFCASSVGPTRAGEQFFGPGTRLTVL.

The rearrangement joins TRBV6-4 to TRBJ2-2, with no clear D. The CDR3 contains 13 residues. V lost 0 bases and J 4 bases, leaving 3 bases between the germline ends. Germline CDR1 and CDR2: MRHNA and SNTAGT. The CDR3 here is CASSDSATGELFF. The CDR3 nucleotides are TGTGCCAGCAGTGACTCGGCCACCGGGGAGCTGTTTTTT.

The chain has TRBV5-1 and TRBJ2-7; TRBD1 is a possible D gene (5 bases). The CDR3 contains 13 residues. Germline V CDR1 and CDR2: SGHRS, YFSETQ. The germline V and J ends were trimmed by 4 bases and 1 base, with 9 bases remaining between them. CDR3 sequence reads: CASSNPGSYEQYV. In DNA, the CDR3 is TGCGCCAGCAGCAACCCAGGGTCCTACGAGCAGTACGTC.

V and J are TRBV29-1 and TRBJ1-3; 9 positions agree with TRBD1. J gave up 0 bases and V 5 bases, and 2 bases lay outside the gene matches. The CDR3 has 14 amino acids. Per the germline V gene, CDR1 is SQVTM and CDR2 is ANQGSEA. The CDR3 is CSVLTGGSGNTIYF. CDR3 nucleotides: TGCAGCGTTCTGACAGGGGGCTCTGGAAACACCATATATTTT.

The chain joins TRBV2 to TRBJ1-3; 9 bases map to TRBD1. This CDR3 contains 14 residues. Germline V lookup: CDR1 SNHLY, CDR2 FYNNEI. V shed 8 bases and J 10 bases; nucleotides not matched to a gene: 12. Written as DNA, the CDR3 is TGTGCCAGCTTGGCGGGACAGGGCGGTGAAACCATATATTTT. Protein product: CASLAGQGGETIYF. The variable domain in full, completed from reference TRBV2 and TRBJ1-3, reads EPEVTQTPSHQVTQMGQEVILRCVPISNHLYFYWYRQILGQKVEFLVSFYNNEISEKSEIFDDQFSVERPDGSNFTLKIRSTKLEDSAMYFCASLAGQGGETIYFGEGSWLTVV.

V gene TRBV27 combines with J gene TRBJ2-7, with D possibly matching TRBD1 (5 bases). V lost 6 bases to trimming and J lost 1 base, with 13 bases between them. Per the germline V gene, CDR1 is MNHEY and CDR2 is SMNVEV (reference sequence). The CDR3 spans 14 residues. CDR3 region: CASRLRGHSYEQYV. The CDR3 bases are TGTGCCAGCAGGCTAAGGGGCCATTCCTACGAGCAGTACGTC.

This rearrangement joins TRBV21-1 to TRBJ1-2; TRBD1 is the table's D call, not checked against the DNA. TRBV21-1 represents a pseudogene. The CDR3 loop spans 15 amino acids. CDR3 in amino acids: CATRAWGAHNYGYTF. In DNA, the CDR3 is TGTGCCACACGAGCGTGGGGCGCCCATAACTATGGCTACACCTTC.

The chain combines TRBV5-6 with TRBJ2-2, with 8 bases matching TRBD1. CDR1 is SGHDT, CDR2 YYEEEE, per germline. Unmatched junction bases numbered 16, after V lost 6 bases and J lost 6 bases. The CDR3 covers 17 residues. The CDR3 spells CASTLTRGLLLSGELFF. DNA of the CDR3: TGTGCCAGCACCTTAACCAGGGGGCTATTATTATCCGGGGAGCTGTTTTTT.

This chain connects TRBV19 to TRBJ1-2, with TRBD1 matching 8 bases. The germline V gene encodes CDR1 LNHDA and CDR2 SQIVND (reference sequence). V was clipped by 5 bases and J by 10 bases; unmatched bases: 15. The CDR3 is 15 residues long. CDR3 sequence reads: CASSVGQGGPSFYTF. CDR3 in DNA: TGTGCCAGTAGTGTCGGACAGGGTGGCCCTTCTTTCTACACCTTC.

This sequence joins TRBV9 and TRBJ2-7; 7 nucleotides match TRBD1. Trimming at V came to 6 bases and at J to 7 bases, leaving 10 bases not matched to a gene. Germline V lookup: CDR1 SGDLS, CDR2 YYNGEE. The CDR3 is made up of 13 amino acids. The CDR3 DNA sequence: TGTGCCAGCACCGCAATTGACAGGGATGAGCAGTACTTC. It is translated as CASTAIDRDEQYF. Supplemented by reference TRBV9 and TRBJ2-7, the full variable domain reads DSGVTQTPKHLITATGQRVTLRCSPRSGDLSVYWYQQSLDQGLQFLIQYYNGEERAKGNILERFSAQQFPDLHSELNLSSLELGDSALYFCASTAIDRDEQYFGPGTRLTVT.

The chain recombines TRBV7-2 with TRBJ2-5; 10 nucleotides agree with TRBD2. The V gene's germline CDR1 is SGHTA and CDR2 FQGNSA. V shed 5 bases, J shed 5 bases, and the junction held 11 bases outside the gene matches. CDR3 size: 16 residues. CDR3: CASSRRQREGWETQYF. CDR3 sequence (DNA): TGTGCCAGCAGCCGACGGCAGCGGGAGGGCTGGGAGACCCAGTACTTC.

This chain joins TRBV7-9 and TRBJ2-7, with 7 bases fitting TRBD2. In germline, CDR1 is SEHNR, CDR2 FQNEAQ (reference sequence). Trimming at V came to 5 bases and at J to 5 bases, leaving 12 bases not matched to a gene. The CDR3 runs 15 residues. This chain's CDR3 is CASSAVRTRVNEQYF. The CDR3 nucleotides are TGTGCCAGCAGCGCAGTCCGGACTAGGGTCAACGAGCAGTACTTC.

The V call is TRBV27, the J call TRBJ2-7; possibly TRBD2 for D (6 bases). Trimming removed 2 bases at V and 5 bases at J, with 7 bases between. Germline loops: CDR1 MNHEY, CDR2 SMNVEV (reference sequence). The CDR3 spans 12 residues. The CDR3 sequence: CASSLRGNEQYF. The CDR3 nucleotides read TGTGCCAGCAGTTTACGGGGGAACGAGCAGTACTTC.

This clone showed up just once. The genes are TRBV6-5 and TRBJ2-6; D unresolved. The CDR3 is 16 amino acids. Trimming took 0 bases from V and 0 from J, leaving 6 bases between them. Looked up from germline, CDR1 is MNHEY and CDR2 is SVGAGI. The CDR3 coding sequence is TGTGCCAGCAGTTACTCACTGAGCTCTGGGGCCAACGTCCTGACTTTC. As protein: CASSYSLSSGANVLTF.

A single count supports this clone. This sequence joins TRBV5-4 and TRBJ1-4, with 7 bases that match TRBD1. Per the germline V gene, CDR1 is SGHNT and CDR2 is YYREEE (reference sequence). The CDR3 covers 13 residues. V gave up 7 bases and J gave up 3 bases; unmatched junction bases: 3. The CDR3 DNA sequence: TGTGCCAGCCATACAGGGGCTAATGAAAAACTGTTTTTT. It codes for CASHTGANEKLFF.

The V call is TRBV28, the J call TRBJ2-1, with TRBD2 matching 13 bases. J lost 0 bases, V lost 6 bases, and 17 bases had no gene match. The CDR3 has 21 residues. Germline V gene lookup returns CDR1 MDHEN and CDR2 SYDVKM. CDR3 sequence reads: CASRLRTSGSMAGDSYNEQFF. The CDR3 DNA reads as TGTGCCAGCAGACTACGGACTAGCGGGAGTATGGCGGGGGACTCCTACAATGAGCAGTTCTTC. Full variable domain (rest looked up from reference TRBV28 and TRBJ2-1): DVKVTQSSRYLVKRTGEKVFLECVQDMDHENMFWYRQDPGLGLRLIYFSYDVKMKEKGDIPEGYSVSREKKERFSLILESASTNQTSMYLCASRLRTSGSMAGDSYNEQFFGPGTRLTVL.

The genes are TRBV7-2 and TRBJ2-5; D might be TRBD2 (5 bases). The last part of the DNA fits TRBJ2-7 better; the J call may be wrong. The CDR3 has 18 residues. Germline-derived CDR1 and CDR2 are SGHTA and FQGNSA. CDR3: CASSLGVLLRAASYEQYF. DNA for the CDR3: TGTGCCAGCAGCTTAGGGGTTCTGTTGCGGGCGGCATCCTACGAGCAGTACTTC.

The CDR3 protein is CASSLGTSGRGEEQFF. CDR3 nucleotides: TGTGCCAGCAGCTTAGGGACTAGCGGGCGAGGCGAGGAGCAGTTCTTC. This sequence joins TRBV11-3 and TRBJ2-1, with TRBD2 identical over 11 bases. The CDR3 loop spans 16 amino acids. Germline loops: CDR1 SGHNT, CDR2 YENEEA. V lost 1 base and J lost 10; bases outside the gene matches: 9.

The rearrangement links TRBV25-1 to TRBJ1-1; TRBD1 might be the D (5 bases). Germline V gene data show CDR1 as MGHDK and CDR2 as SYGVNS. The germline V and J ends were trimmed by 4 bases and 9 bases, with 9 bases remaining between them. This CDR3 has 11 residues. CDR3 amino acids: CASSGWTQAFF. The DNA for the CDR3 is TGTGCCAGCAGTGGCTGGACACAAGCTTTCTTT.

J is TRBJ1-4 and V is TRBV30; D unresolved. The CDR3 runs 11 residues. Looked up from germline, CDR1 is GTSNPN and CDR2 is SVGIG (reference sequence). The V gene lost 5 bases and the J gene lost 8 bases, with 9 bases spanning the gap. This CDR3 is CAWPLEEKLFF. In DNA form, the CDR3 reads TGTGCCTGGCCCCTTGAGGAAAAACTGTTTTTT.

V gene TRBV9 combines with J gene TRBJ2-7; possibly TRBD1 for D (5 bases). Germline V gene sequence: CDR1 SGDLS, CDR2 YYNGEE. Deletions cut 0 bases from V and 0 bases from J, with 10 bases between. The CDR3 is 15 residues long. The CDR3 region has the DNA TGTGCCAGCAGCGTAGCAACAGGTAGCTCCTACGAGCAGTACTTC. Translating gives CASSVATGSSYEQYF.

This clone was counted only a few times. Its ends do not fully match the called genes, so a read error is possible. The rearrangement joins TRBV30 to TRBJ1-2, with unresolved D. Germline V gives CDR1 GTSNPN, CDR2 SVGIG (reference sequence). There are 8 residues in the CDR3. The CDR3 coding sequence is TGTGCCTGGACAAGACCGGGTTTC. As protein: CAWTRPGF.